The entry that follows covers one T cell receptor beta chain sequence. As yet, its antigen is unknown. The patients chosen for sequencing had shown expansion of CD8+CD57+ cells (detected by flow cytometry). CDR3 and TCR beta VDJ profiling relied on genomic DNA as the template. TCRdb called the reads again in MiXCR, with one record for every CDR3 protein. The table lists approximately 180,000 distinct CDR3 sequences, 45% to 55% of them singletons. These data are taken from a study of CD8+CD57+ T cells in acquired aplastic anemia. Study-wide results and limits: Found in both controls and patients were 25 to 35 CD8+ CDR3 sequences.

Sequenced: sorted CD4+, CD8+, or CD8+CD57+ T cells (not recorded which) from PBMCs. The receptor was derived from a human donor with aplastic anemia.

CDR3 sequence (DNA): TGTGCCAGTAGTATGGGGCCTAATGAGCAGTTCTTC. It specifies CASSMGPNEQFF. The J gene is TRBJ2-1, the V gene TRBV19; D perhaps matches TRBD1 (5 bases). This CDR3 contains 12 residues. Germline CDR1 LNHDA, CDR2 SQIVND (reference sequence). With 3 bases removed from V and 7 bases from J, the gap between germline ends came to 7 bases.